This TCR delta chain was retrieved from a study of γδ T cells in repeated Plasmodium falciparum infection. Study information: Malian repertoires were sampled cross-sectionally without transmission and longitudinally through febrile malaria. The study's findings and limits: The Malian cohort came from a small rural village of predominantly one ethnic group.

Bulk repertoires came from Vgamma9/Vdelta2+ or Vdelta2-negative gammadelta T cells flow-sorted from PBMC. A remark on this clone: Its antigen is currently unknown. TCRdb pairs this DNA with a much larger clone's protein that differs at residue 12, likely a read error; the protein shown was translated from the DNA.

Sequencing covered both gamma and delta TCR chains per sample. TCRdb reanalyzed the multiplex PCR reads using CATT. This table has 85,000 to 95,000 delta-chain clones, 1.4% appearing once. Per the germline V gene, CDR1 is GEAIGNYY and CDR2 is EKD. V shed 4 bases, J shed 0 bases, and the junction held 12 bases outside the gene matches. The CDR3 is 18 residues long. Sequencing was performed on gamma-delta T cells from blood. The clonotype comes from a pool of human donors (malaria-infected and uninfected, not separated). The chain uses TRDV2 and TRDJ1, with 11 positions matching TRDD3. As DNA, the CDR3 is TGTGCCTGTGATCCCGTTTCGATGGGGGATACGCACACCGATAAACTCATCTTT. Translation: CACDPVSMGDTHTDKLIF.